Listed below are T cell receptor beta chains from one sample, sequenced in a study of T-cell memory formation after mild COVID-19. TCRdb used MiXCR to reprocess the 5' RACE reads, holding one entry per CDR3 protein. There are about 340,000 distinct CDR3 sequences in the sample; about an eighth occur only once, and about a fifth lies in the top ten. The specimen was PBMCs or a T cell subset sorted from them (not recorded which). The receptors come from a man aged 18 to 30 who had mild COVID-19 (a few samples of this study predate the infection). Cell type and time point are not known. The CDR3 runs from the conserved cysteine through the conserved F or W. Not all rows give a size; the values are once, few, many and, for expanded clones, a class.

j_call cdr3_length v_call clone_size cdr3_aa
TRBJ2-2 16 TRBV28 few CASSSPNDRGRGELFF
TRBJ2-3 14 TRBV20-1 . CSAPETRFADTQYF
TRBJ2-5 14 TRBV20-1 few CSAFRQGAFETQYF
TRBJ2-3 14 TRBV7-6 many CASSPGSVTDTQYF
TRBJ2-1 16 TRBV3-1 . CASSQVVGPSYNEQFF
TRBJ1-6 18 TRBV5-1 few CASSAGRFVSSYNSPLHF
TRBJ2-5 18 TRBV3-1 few CASSPEPPGQGVRETQYF
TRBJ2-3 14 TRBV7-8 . CASSFRGQGDTQYF
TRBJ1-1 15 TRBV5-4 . CASSRGGQGLTEAFF
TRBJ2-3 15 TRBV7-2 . CASSLQGAVTDTQYF
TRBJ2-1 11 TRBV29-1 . CSVAGYNEQFF